Presented here are 26 T cell receptor beta chains from one specimen sequenced in a study of cytomegalovirus exposure and HLA in healthy donors. The study ran its PCR with 60 Vbeta and 13 Jbeta primers. Data came from immunoSEQ multiplex PCR; TCRdb stores just in-frame clones and leaves some out. This sample's clone table lists just under 80,000 clones. The specimen was PBMCs. These receptors were obtained from a young man in good health and CMV-seropositive.

V and J are TRBV2 and TRBJ1-6, with D perhaps TRBD1 (6 bases). V was shortened by 4 bases and J by 7 bases, with 8 bases between the two germline ends. The CDR3 extends over 13 amino acids. Looked up from germline, CDR1 is SNHLY and CDR2 is FYNNEI. CDR3 nucleotides: TGTGCCAGCAGTGCAGGGGTGAATTCACCCCTCCACTTT. Encoded protein: CASSAGVNSPLHF.

V is TRBV7-9 and J is TRBJ2-7; TRBD1 might be the D (5 bases). This CDR3 contains 11 residues. V was trimmed by 5 bases and J by 5 bases, leaving 7 bases between them. Germline V gene lookup returns CDR1 SEHNR and CDR2 FQNEAQ (reference sequence). The CDR3 spells CASSDRNEQYF. CDR3 DNA sequence: TGTGCCAGCAGCGACAGAAACGAGCAGTACTTC.

The V gene is TRBV5-1, the J gene TRBJ1-5, with a weak D call TRBD1 (6 bases). Germline values: CDR1 SGHRS, CDR2 YFSETQ. The length of the CDR3 is 14 residues. V lost 3 bases and J 3 bases, leaving 10 bases between the germline ends. For the CDR3, the DNA is TGCGCCAGCAGCTCCGGGACAAACAATCAGCCCCAGCATTTT. Amino acid sequence: CASSSGTNNQPQHF.

The genes are TRBV6-1 and TRBJ2-3, with 8 bases fitting TRBD2. The CDR3 spans 15 residues. CDR1 and CDR2 from the germline V gene are MNHNS and SASEGT. V trimming: 0 bases; J trimming: 8 bases; junction bases outside the gene matches: 7. The CDR3 nucleotides read TGTGCCAGCAGTGAAGCGGGATGGGCGGGGGGTACGCAGTATTTT. Amino acids: CASSEAGWAGGTQYF.

J is TRBJ2-1 and V is TRBV5-1; TRBD1 matches 8 bases. This CDR3 is 15 amino acids long. The V gene's germline CDR1 is SGHRS and CDR2 YFSETQ. V lost 4 bases, J lost 6 bases, and 9 bases stayed unmatched. CDR3 amino acids: CASSTGTGGVNEQFF. The DNA for the CDR3 is TGCGCCAGCAGCACCGGGACAGGTGGGGTCAATGAGCAGTTCTTC.

This rearrangement joins TRBV11-2 to TRBJ2-1; 10 nucleotides match TRBD1. From germline, CDR1 is SGHAT and CDR2 FQNNGV. Trimming cost V 3 bases and J 4 bases; bases outside gene matches: 3. This CDR3 region has 15 residues. DNA of the CDR3: TGTGCCAGCAGCTTCGGGACAGGGGATTACAATGAGCAGTTCTTC. Protein product: CASSFGTGDYNEQFF.

The chain combines TRBV5-1 with TRBJ2-7, with 9 bases identical to TRBD1. CDR3 size: 17 residues. The germline gives CDR1 SGHRS, CDR2 YFSETQ. V dropped 2 bases and J dropped 4; count of bases not matched to a gene: 13. The CDR3 coding sequence is TGCGCCAGCAGCTTTCTTCTTACCGGGACAGGGCCTTACGAGCAGTACTTC. This codes for CASSFLLTGTGPYEQYF.

The chain couples TRBV5-1 to TRBJ2-7; 11 bases match TRBD2. This CDR3 region has 19 residues. The trim removed 3 bases at V and 3 bases at J, leaving 17 bases unmatched. Germline CDR1 SGHRS, CDR2 YFSETQ. The CDR3 sequence: CASSSFGLWASGRNYEQYF. CDR3 nucleotides: TGCGCCAGCAGCTCATTCGGCCTCTGGGCTAGCGGGAGGAACTACGAGCAGTACTTC. Filled out from reference TRBV5-1 and TRBJ2-7, the complete variable domain reads KAGVTQTPRYLIKTRGQQVTLSCSPISGHRSVSWYQQTPGQGLQFLFEYFSETQRNKGNFPGRFSGRQFSNSRSEMNVSTLELGDSALYLCASSSFGLWASGRNYEQYFGPGTRLTVT.

V usage is TRBV5-1 and J usage is TRBJ2-5; TRBD1 is a possible D gene (5 bases). The end of the DNA fits TRBJ2-7 better, so the J call may be wrong. From germline, CDR1 is SGHRS and CDR2 YFSETQ. The CDR3 length is 12 residues. The DNA for the CDR3 is TGCGCCAGCAGCTTGCCAGGGAACGAGCAGTACTTC. It codes for CASSLPGNEQYF.

The chain has TRBV5-5 and TRBJ1-2; perhaps TRBD1 as D (5 bases). V was trimmed by 4 bases and J by 4 bases, leaving 11 bases between them. Germline assignment: CDR1 SGHKS and CDR2 YYEKEE (reference sequence). This CDR3 has 13 residues. CDR3 DNA: TGTGCCAGCAGCGCGGGAGGGGTCTATGGCTACACCTTC. This encodes CASSAGGVYGYTF. Full variable domain (remainder filled in from reference TRBV5-5 and TRBJ1-2): DAGVTQSPTHLIKTRGQQVTLRCSPISGHKSVSWYQQVLGQGPQFIFQYYEKEERGRGNFPDRFSARQFPNYSSELNVNALLLGDSALYLCASSAGGVYGYTFGSGTRLTVV.

This chain links TRBV4-1 with TRBJ2-7; D is perhaps TRBD2 (5 bases). V was clipped by 3 bases and J by 2 bases, with 11 bases between them. The CDR3 spans 14 residues. The germline V gene encodes CDR1 MGHRA and CDR2 YSYEKL. CDR3 region: CASSQRVMAYEQYF. CDR3 sequence (DNA): TGCGCCAGCAGCCAGAGGGTTATGGCCTACGAGCAGTACTTC.

The rearrangement links TRBV19 to TRBJ2-1, with D tentatively TRBD1 (6 bases). Germline V gene data show CDR1 as LNHDA and CDR2 as SQIVND (reference sequence). The CDR3 runs to 16 residues. V shed 4 bases and J shed 3 bases, with 16 bases lying between them. CDR3 sequence (DNA): TGTGCCAGTAGTACAGGGGCTACGAACTACTACAATGAGCAGTTCTTC. Its translation is CASSTGATNYYNEQFF.

The chain combines TRBV21-1 with TRBJ2-3; the table calls TRBD2, which could not be checked here. TRBV21-1 is tagged as a pseudogene. The CDR3 consists of 19 residues. In DNA form, the CDR3 reads TGTGCCAGCAGCAAGCTACTAGCGGGAGGGGTCTTTAGTACAGATACGCAGTATTTT. Its protein product is CASSKLLAGGVFSTDTQYF.

The chain employs TRBV9 and TRBJ1-2, with D possibly TRBD1 on 6 matching bases. Trimming shortened V by 0 bases and J by 6 bases, and 12 bases separated the two germline ends. The CDR3 extends over 14 amino acids. Germline V CDR1 and CDR2: SGDLS, YYNGEE. In DNA form, the CDR3 reads TGTGCCAGCAGCGTAGTTGGGGGCTCTAATGGCTACACCTTC. As protein: CASSVVGGSNGYTF.

V gene TRBV9 combines with J gene TRBJ1-2; 7 bases are a match to TRBD1. The V gene's germline CDR1 is SGDLS and CDR2 YYNGEE. The CDR3 loop spans 15 amino acids. Germline trimming cut 3 bases from V and 9 bases from J; bases unmatched to any gene: 14. The CDR3 DNA reads TGTGCCAGCAGCGCCCTGACAGGGTTCACCGAGAGCTACACCTTC. It specifies CASSALTGFTESYTF.

The V and J genes are TRBV29-1 and TRBJ2-1, with TRBD2 matching 11 bases. The V gene end was trimmed by 7 bases and the J gene end by 6 bases; junction bases not matched to a gene: 8. The CDR3 contains 14 residues. The germline CDR1 and CDR2 sequences are SQVTM and ANQGSEA. The CDR3, as DNA: TGCAGCGCCCTAAGGCTAGCGGGAGGCAATGAGCAGTTCTTC. Translated, it gives CSALRLAGGNEQFF.

The V call is TRBV27, the J call TRBJ2-2; D remains ambiguous. Germline V gives CDR1 MNHEY, CDR2 SMNVEV (reference sequence). V was cut by 1 base and J by 5 bases, with 8 bases left in between. The CDR3 spans 14 residues. As DNA, the CDR3 is TGTGCCAGCAGTTTATATCCCCTGACCGGGGAGCTGTTTTTT. Residues: CASSLYPLTGELFF.

The chain combines TRBV25-1 with TRBJ2-1; possibly TRBD2 for D (6 bases). The V and J ends lost 0 bases and 6 bases respectively, with 12 bases between them. This CDR3 contains 15 residues. Germline CDR1 is MGHDK and CDR2 is SYGVNS. CDR3 amino acids: CASSEYGGQGNEQFF. The CDR3 DNA reads TGTGCCAGCAGTGAATACGGGGGTCAGGGCAATGAGCAGTTCTTC.

The chain combines TRBV30 with TRBJ2-1; D is perhaps TRBD2 (5 bases). Trimming pared 1 base from V and 4 bases from J, leaving 8 bases between. The CDR3 loop spans 13 amino acids. CDR1 GTSNPN and CDR2 SVGIG come from the germline V gene (reference sequence). This chain's CDR3 is CAWSGGPYNEQFF. Here the CDR3 DNA reads TGTGCCTGGAGTGGCGGGCCGTACAATGAGCAGTTCTTC.

The chain joins TRBV10-1 to TRBJ2-5; D gene ambiguous. V was trimmed by 2 bases and J by 2 bases, leaving 6 bases between them. The CDR3 sequence is 13 residues long. CDR1 is WNHNN, CDR2 SYGVQD, per germline (reference sequence). The chain's CDR3 is CASSEGHQETQYF. The DNA for the CDR3 is TGCGCCAGCAGTGAGGGGCATCAAGAGACCCAGTACTTC.

As concerns this clone: Other DNA sequences in this specimen translate into the identical CDR3. This chain connects TRBV9 to TRBJ1-1, with 10 bases that match TRBD1. The CDR3 length is 16 residues. The trim removed 2 bases at V and 4 bases at J, leaving 8 bases unmatched. CDR1 is SGDLS and CDR2 is YYNGEE in the germline V gene. CDR3: CASSVGQGEGSTEAFF. CDR3 sequence (DNA): TGTGCCAGCAGCGTCGGACAGGGGGAGGGTAGCACTGAAGCTTTCTTT. Together with reference TRBV9 and TRBJ1-1, the CDR3 gives the full variable domain: DSGVTQTPKHLITATGQRVTLRCSPRSGDLSVYWYQQSLDQGLQFLIQYYNGEERAKGNILERFSAQQFPDLHSELNLSSLELGDSALYFCASSVGQGEGSTEAFFGQGTRLTVV.

The genes are TRBV28 and TRBJ2-1; the match to TRBD1 covers 9 bases. V was pared by 4 bases and J by 9 bases, with 10 bases of the junction left unmatched. CDR1 MDHEN and CDR2 SYDVKM come from the germline V gene. This CDR3 contains 15 residues. Here the CDR3 reads CASSYRDRDSGEQFF. The CDR3, as DNA: TGTGCCAGCAGTTACCGGGACAGGGACTCAGGTGAGCAGTTCTTC.

This rearrangement joins TRBV4-2 to TRBJ2-3, with a possible D match to TRBD2 (6 bases). CDR3 length: 16 amino acids. Germline V lookup: CDR1 LGHNA, CDR2 YNFKEQ. V shed 4 bases and J shed 4 bases, with 18 bases lying between them. The CDR3 DNA sequence: TGTGCCAGCAGCCCGCAGCACCGGGAGAGCGCAGATACGCAGTATTTT. This codes for CASSPQHRESADTQYF.

The chain combines TRBV7-9 with TRBJ1-1; 8 bases are a match to TRBD1. Germline V gives CDR1 SEHNR, CDR2 FQNEAQ (reference sequence). The ends lost 4 bases at V and 3 bases at J; junction bases unmatched: 13. The CDR3 loop spans 17 amino acids. CDR3 loop: CASSSGQGGGRDTEAFF. The DNA of the CDR3 is TGTGCCAGCAGCTCTGGACAGGGTGGGGGTCGTGACACTGAAGCTTTCTTT.

V is TRBV25-1 and J is TRBJ2-5; D might be TRBD2 (6 bases). CDR1 MGHDK and CDR2 SYGVNS come from the germline V gene. The CDR3 covers 14 residues. V gave up 0 bases and J gave up 5 bases, with 10 bases separating them. The CDR3 DNA reads TGTGCCAGCAGTGAATATGGGGAGGTCGAGACCCAGTACTTC. Its protein is CASSEYGEVETQYF. The full variable domain, its missing parts supplied by reference TRBV25-1 and TRBJ2-5, is EADIYQTPRYLVIGTGKKITLECSQTMGHDKMYWYQQDPGMELHLIHYSYGVNSTEKGDLSSESTVSRIRTEHFPLTLESARPSHTSQYLCASSEYGEVETQYFGPGTRLLVL.

The chain has TRBV28 and TRBJ1-2, with D maybe TRBD1 (6 bases). Trimming removed 2 bases at V and 0 bases at J, with 16 bases between. There are 17 residues in the CDR3. The germline V gene encodes CDR1 MDHEN and CDR2 SYDVKM. The chain's CDR3 is CASSLGPRGFTNYGYTF. The CDR3 DNA reads TGTGCCAGCAGTTTAGGACCCAGGGGATTTACTAACTATGGCTACACCTTC.